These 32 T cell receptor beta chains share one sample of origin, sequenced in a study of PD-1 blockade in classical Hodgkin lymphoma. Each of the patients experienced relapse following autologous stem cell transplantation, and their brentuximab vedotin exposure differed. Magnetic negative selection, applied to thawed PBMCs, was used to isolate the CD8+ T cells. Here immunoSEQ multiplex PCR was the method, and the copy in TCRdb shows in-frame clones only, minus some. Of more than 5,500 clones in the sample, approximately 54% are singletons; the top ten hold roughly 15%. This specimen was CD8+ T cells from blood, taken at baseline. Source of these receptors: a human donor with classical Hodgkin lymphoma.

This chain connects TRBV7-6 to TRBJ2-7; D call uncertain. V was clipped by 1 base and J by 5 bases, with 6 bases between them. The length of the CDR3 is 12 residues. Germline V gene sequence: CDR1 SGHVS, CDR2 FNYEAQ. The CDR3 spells CASSLVRDEQYF. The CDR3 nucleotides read TGTGCCAGCAGCTTAGTGCGTGACGAGCAGTACTTC.

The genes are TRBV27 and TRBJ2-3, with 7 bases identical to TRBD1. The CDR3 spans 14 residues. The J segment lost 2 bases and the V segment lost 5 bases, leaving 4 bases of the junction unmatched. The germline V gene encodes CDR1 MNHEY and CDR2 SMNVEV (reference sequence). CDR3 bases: TGTGCCAGCAGTGACAGGGCCTACACAGATACGCAGTATTTT. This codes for CASSDRAYTDTQYF.

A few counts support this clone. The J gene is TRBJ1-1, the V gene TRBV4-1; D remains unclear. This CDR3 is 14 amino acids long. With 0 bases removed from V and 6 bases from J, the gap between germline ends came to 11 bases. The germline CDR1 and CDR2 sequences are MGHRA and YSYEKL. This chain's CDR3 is CASSQERATPEAFF. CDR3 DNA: TGCGCCAGCAGCCAAGAGAGGGCCACTCCTGAAGCTTTCTTT.

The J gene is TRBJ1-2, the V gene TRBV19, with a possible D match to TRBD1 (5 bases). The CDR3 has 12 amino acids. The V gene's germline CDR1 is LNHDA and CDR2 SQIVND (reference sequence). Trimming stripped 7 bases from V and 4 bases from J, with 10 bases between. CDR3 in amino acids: CASNGASYGYTF. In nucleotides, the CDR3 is TGTGCCAGTAACGGGGCCTCCTATGGCTACACCTTC.

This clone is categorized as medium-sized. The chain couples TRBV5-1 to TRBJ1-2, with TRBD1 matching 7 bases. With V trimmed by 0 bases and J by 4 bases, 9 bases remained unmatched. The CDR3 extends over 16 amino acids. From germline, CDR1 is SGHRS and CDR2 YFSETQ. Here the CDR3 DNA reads TGCGCCAGCAGCTTGGCGGCTGGGACAGTAGTCTATGGCTACACCTTC. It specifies CASSLAAGTVVYGYTF.

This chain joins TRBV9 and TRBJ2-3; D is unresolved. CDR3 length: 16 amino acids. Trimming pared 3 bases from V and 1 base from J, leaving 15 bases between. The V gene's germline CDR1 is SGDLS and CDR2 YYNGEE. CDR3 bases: TGTGCCAGCAGCGCCCCGACCAGATCGGGCACAGATACGCAGTATTTT. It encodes CASSAPTRSGTDTQYF.

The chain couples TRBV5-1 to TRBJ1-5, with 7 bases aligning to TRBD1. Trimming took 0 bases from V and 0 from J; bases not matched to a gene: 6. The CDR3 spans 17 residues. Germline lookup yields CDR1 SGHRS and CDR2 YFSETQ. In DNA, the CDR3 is TGCGCCAGCAGCTTGGGGGACAGCCAATATAGCAATCAGCCCCAGCATTTT. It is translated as CASSLGDSQYSNQPQHF.

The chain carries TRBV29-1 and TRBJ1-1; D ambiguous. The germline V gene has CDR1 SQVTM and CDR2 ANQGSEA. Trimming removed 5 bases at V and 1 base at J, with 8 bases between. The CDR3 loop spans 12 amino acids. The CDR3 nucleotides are TGCAGCGTTAGGGCAGGGAACACTGAAGCTTTCTTT. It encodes CSVRAGNTEAFF.

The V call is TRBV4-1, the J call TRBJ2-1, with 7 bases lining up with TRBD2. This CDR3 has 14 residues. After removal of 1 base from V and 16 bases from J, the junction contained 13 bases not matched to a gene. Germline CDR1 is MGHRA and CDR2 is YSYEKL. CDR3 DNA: TGCGCCAGCAGCCAAGCTAGGCGGGCGGGAGTACGATTCTTC. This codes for CASSQARRAGVRFF.

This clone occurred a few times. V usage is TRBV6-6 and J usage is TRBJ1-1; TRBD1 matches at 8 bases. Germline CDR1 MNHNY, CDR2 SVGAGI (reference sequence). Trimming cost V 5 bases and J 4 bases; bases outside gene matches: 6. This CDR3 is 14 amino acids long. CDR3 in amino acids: CASSKTGGSTEAFF. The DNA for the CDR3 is TGTGCCAGCAGTAAAACAGGGGGATCCACTGAAGCTTTCTTT.

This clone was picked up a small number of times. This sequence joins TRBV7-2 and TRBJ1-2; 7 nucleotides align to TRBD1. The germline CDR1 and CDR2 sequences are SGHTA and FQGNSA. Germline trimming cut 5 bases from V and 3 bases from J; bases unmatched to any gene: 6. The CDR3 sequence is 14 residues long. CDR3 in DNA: TGTGCCAGCAGCCAAGGAGGGGGCCACTATGGCTACACCTTC. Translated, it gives CASSQGGGHYGYTF.

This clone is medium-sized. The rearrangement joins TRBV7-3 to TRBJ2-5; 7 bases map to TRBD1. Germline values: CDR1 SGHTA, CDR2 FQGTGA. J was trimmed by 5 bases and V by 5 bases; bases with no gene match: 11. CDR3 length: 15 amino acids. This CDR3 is CASSPSGQWGETQYF. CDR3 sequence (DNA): TGTGCCAGCAGCCCCTCGGGACAGTGGGGGGAGACCCAGTACTTC.

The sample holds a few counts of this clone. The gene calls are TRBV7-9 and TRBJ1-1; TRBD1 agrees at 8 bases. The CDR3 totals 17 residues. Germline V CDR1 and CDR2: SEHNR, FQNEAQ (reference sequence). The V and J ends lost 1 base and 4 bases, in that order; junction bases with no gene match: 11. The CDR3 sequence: CASSLGNRGWGGTEAFF. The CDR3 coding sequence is TGTGCCAGCAGCTTAGGAAACAGGGGGTGGGGTGGCACTGAAGCTTTCTTT. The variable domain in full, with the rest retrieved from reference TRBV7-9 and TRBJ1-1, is DTGVSQNPRHKITKRGQNVTFRCDPISEHNRLYWYRQTLGQGPEFLTYFQNEAQLEKSRLLSDRFSAERPKGSFSTLEIQRTEQGDSAMYLCASSLGNRGWGGTEAFFGQGTRLTVV.

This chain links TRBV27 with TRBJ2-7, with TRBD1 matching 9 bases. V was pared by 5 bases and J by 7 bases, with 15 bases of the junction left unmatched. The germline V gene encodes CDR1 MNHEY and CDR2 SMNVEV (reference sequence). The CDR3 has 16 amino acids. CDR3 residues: CASSPLGTGFRKEQYF. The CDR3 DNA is TGTGCCAGCAGTCCCCTCGGGACAGGGTTCCGGAAAGAGCAGTACTTC.

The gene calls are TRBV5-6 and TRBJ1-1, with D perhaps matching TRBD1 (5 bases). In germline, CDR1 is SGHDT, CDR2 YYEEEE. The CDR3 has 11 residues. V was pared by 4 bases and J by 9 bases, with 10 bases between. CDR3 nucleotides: TGTGCCAGCAGCACCGGGACGAAAGCTTTCTTT. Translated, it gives CASSTGTKAFF.

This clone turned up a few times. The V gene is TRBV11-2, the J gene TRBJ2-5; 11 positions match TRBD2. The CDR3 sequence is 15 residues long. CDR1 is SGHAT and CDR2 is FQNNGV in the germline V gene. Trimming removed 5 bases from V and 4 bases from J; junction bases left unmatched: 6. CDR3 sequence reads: CASSLLAGVGETQYF. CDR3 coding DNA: TGTGCCAGCAGCCTACTAGCGGGAGTGGGAGAGACCCAGTACTTC.

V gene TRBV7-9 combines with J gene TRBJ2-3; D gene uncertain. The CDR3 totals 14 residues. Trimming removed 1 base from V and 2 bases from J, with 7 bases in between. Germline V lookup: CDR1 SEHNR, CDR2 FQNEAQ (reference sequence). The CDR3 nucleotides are TGTGCCAGCAGCTTAGTCATATACACAGATACGCAGTATTTT. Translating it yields CASSLVIYTDTQYF.

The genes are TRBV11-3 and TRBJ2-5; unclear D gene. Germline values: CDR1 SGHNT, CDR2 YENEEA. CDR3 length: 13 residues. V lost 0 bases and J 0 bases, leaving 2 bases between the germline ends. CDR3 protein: CASSLEYQETQYF. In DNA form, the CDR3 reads TGTGCCAGCAGCTTAGAGTACCAAGAGACCCAGTACTTC.

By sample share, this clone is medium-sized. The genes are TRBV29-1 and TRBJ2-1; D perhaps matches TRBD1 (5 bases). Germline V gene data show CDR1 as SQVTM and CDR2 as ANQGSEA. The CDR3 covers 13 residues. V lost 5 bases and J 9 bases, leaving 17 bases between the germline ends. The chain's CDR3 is CSVIPFRQSEQFF. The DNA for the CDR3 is TGCAGCGTTATCCCCTTTAGACAGTCTGAGCAGTTCTTC.

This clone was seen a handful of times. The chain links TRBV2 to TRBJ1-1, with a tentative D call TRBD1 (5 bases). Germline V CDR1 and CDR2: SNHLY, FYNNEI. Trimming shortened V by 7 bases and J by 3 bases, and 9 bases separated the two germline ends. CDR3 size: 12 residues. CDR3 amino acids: CASMGDDTEAFF. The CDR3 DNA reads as TGTGCCAGCATGGGGGACGACACTGAAGCTTTCTTT.

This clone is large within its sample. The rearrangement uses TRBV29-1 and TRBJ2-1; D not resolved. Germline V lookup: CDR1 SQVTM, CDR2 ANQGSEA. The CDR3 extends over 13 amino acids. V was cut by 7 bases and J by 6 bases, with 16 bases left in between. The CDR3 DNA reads TGCAGCGCCTCCGGGCTTACCACCAATGAGCAGTTCTTC. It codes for CSASGLTTNEQFF.

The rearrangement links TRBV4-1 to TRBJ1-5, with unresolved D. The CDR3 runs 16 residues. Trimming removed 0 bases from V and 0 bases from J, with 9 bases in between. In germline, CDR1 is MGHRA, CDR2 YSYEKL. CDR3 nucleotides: TGCGCCAGCAGCCAAGAGCTTTCCTATAGCAATCAGCCCCAGCATTTT. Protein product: CASSQELSYSNQPQHF.

In DNA form, the CDR3 reads TGTGCCAGCAGCTTAGGAGGCGGAGTGCCAGACTTTTACAATGAGCAGTTCTTC. Its protein product is CASSLGGGVPDFYNEQFF. The chain carries TRBV11-3 and TRBJ2-1; no clear D. Trimming left V 1 base short and J 4 bases short, with 20 bases between. Germline V CDR1 and CDR2: SGHNT, YENEEA. This CDR3 contains 18 residues.

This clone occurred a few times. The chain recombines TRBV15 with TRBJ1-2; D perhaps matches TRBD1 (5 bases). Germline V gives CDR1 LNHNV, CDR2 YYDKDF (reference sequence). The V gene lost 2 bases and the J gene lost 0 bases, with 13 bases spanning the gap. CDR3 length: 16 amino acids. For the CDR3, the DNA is TGTGCCACCAGCAGATCGCGGGACCTAGCTAACTATGGCTACACCTTC. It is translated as CATSRSRDLANYGYTF.

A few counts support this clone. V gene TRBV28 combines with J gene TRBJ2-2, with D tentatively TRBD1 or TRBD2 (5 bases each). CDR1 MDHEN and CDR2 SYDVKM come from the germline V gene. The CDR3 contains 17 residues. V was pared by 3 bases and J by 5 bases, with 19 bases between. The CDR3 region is CASSFLGRQGRTGELFF. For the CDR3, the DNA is TGTGCCAGCAGTTTTCTGGGACGGCAGGGAAGGACCGGGGAGCTGTTTTTT.

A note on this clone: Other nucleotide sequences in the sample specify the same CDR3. The CDR3 protein is CASRPGQGSTEAFF. CDR3 nucleotide sequence: TGTGCCAGCAGGCCGGGACAGGGGAGTACTGAAGCTTTCTTT. The V and J genes are TRBV28 and TRBJ1-1; 10 bases map to TRBD1. Germline CDR1 is MDHEN and CDR2 is SYDVKM. The ends lost 6 bases at V and 5 bases at J; junction bases unmatched: 6. The CDR3 totals 14 residues.

CDR3 in DNA: TGTGCCAGCAGTTTGGGACTGGCCTACAATGAGCAGTTCTTC. It translates to CASSLGLAYNEQFF. The rearrangement uses TRBV28 and TRBJ2-1; D is possibly TRBD2 (6 bases). The CDR3 covers 14 residues. Trimming removed 3 bases from V and 2 bases from J, with 8 bases in between. CDR1 and CDR2 (germline): MDHEN, SYDVKM.

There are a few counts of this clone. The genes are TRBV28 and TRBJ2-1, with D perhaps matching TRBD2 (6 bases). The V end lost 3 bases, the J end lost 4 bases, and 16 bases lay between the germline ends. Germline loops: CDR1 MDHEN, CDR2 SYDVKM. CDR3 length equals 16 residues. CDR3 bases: TGTGCCAGCAGTTTCGGGGGTCGGGACTGGTACAATGAGCAGTTCTTC. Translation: CASSFGGRDWYNEQFF.

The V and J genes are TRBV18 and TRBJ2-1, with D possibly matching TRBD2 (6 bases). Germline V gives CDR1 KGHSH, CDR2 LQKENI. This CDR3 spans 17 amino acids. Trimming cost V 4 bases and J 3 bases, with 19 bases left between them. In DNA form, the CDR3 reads TGTGCCAGCTCACTCCCGGGGGATAGGCGAGGCTACAATGAGCAGTTCTTC. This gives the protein CASSLPGDRRGYNEQFF.

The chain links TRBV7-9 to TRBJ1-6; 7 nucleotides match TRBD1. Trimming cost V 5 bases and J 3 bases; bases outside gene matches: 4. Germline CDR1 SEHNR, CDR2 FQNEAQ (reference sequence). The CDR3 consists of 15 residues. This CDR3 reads CASSPGTVYNSPLHF. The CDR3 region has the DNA TGTGCCAGCAGCCCTGGGACAGTCTATAATTCACCCCTCCACTTT.

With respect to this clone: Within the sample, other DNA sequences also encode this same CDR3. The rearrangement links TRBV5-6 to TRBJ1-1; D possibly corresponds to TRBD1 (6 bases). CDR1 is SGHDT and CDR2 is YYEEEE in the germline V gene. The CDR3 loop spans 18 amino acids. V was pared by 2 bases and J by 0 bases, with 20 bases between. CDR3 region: CASSFDSRRGTLNTEAFF. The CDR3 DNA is TGTGCCAGCAGCTTCGATAGTAGAAGGGGGACGTTGAACACTGAAGCTTTCTTT.

CDR3 sequence (DNA): TGTGCCAGCAGCGCGCCCAGAGCGGGGCGACCCTACAATGAGCAGTTCTTC. It specifies CASSAPRAGRPYNEQFF. The J gene is TRBJ2-1, the V gene TRBV9; 7 bases agree with TRBD2. The V gene end was trimmed by 3 bases and the J gene end by 2 bases; junction bases not matched to a gene: 11. The CDR3 is 17 amino acids. Germline CDR1 SGDLS, CDR2 YYNGEE. Supplemented by reference TRBV9 and TRBJ2-1, the full variable domain reads DSGVTQTPKHLITATGQRVTLRCSPRSGDLSVYWYQQSLDQGLQFLIQYYNGEERAKGNILERFSAQQFPDLHSELNLSSLELGDSALYFCASSAPRAGRPYNEQFFGPGTRLTVL.